The clone carrying this T cell receptor (beta chain) came up a few times. What it recognizes is unknown. Germline CDR1 reads SGDLS; CDR2 reads YYNGEE. Trimming took 0 bases from V and 2 from J, leaving 9 bases between them. The CDR3 length is 14 residues. This sample is part of a study of blood T cells in healthy people across ages. General study findings and limits: There were more naive CD4+ cells and higher diversity in long-lived donors than in aged donors.

A J-beta primer mix and a sample-barcoded 5' primer were used in a second PCR of about 7 to 12 cycles. Each TCR beta cDNA got a 12-nucleotide random molecular identifier. From the 5' RACE reads, TCRdb called clonotypes with MiXCR, one entry per CDR3 protein. The profile covers around 2 million distinct CDR3 sequences, with around 40% appearing a single time and 23% taken by the ten largest. The rearrangement uses TRBV9 and TRBJ2-7; possibly TRBD2 for D (6 bases). The sequencing input was blood. The TCR was taken from a human donor in good health. The CDR3 DNA reads as TGTGCCAGCAGCGTAGACGCGGGGACCTACGAGCAGTACTTC. This translates into CASSVDAGTYEQYF.